This T cell receptor (beta chain) came from a study of T cell responses to AZD1222 COVID-19 vaccine. Findings and caveats of the study: After the peak T cell response, and only then, were repertoires sampled.

Of note for this clone: Its specificity is not known.

This CDR3 spans 14 amino acids. Trimming took 0 bases from V and 7 from J, leaving 12 bases between them. Germline V gene lookup returns CDR1 LNHDA and CDR2 SQIVND (reference sequence). Assay: immunoSEQ multiplex PCR; the TCRdb copy retains only in-frame clones and omits some. In the table there are around 200,000 clones, approximately 90% of which are singletons. Sequenced here: peripheral blood, sampled 28 days after the second AZD1222 dose. The TCR originated in an adult who received the AZD1222 COVID-19 vaccine. The chain uses TRBV19 and TRBJ2-5; no reliable D call. CDR3 amino acids: CASSIDRYHGTQYF. CDR3 in DNA: TGTGCCAGTAGTATAGACAGGTATCATGGGACCCAGTACTTC.